What follows are 18 T cell receptor beta chains derived from one specimen sequenced in a study of T cell responses to AZD1222 COVID-19 vaccine. The assay was immunoSEQ multiplex PCR, and TCRdb's table has in-frame clones only and misses some. The data hold tens of thousands of clones, with 75% to 90% observed a single time. The material was peripheral blood, obtained 28 days after the second AZD1222 dose. These receptors all stem from an adult who received the AZD1222 COVID-19 vaccine.

The count of this clone is one. The chain carries TRBV18 and TRBJ2-1, with 9 bases aligning to TRBD1. CDR1 and CDR2 from the germline V gene are KGHSH and LQKENI. The CDR3 is 15 residues long. V dropped 5 bases and J dropped 4; count of bases not matched to a gene: 6. CDR3 nucleotides: TGTGCCAGCTCAGCCGGGACAGGGAATTACAATGAGCAGTTCTTC. Its translation: CASSAGTGNYNEQFF.

CDR3 sequence (DNA): TGTGCCAGCAGTCCCGGACAACTGCAGTACTTC. Amino acid sequence: CASSPGQLQYF. The gene calls are TRBV28 and TRBJ2-7, with D perhaps matching TRBD1 (5 bases). This CDR3 spans 11 amino acids. The germline gives CDR1 MDHEN, CDR2 SYDVKM. V was clipped by 5 bases and J by 9 bases, with 11 bases between them.

The chain recombines TRBV6-1 with TRBJ2-2; 8 bases match TRBD1. CDR1 MNHNS and CDR2 SASEGT come from the germline V gene. This CDR3 region has 14 residues. Trimming at V came to 3 bases and at J to 5 bases, leaving 2 bases not matched to a gene. CDR3 sequence reads: CASSDGQGTGELFF. The CDR3 nucleotides read TGTGCCAGCAGTGATGGACAGGGAACCGGGGAGCTGTTTTTT.

The chain joins TRBV7-8 to TRBJ1-1, with 9 bases aligning to TRBD1. V dropped 2 bases and J dropped 1; count of bases not matched to a gene: 11. CDR3 length: 18 residues. CDR1 and CDR2 (germline): SGHVS, FQNEAQ. CDR3 DNA: TGTGCCAGCAGCTTAACATCGGGACAGGGTCTTGCGAACACTGAAGCTTTCTTT. Translating gives CASSLTSGQGLANTEAFF.

J is TRBJ1-6 and V is TRBV5-6, with D hard to call. Germline CDR1 reads SGHDT; CDR2 reads YYEEEE. Trimming cost V 2 bases and J 0 bases, with 15 bases left between them. The CDR3 extends over 18 amino acids. The DNA for the CDR3 is TGTGCCAGCAGCTTTCGGACTTCCACAAGCTCCTATAATTCACCCCTCCACTTT. It is translated as CASSFRTSTSSYNSPLHF. Together with reference TRBV5-6 and TRBJ1-6, the CDR3 gives the full variable domain: DAGVTQSPTHLIKTRGQQVTLRCSPKSGHDTVSWYQQALGQGPQFIFQYYEEEERQRGNFPDRFSGHQFPNYSSELNVNALLLGDSALYLCASSFRTSTSSYNSPLHFGNGTRLTVT.

The CDR3 protein is CASSLVVGEYTEAFF. The DNA for the CDR3 is TGCGCCAGCAGCTTGGTTGTCGGAGAATACACTGAAGCTTTCTTT. The genes are TRBV5-1 and TRBJ1-1, with no clear D. This CDR3 is 15 amino acids long. Germline V gives CDR1 SGHRS, CDR2 YFSETQ. V was cut by 0 bases and J by 3 bases, with 12 bases left in between.

V usage is TRBV6-2 or TRBV6-3 and J usage is TRBJ1-1, with no clear D. The V and J ends lost 6 bases and 7 bases respectively, with 15 bases between them. There are 13 residues in the CDR3. Germline values: CDR1 MNHEY, CDR2 SVGEGT. The chain's CDR3 is CASSQDLPYEAFF. The CDR3 nucleotides read TGTGCCAGCAGCCAAGATTTGCCTTATGAAGCTTTCTTT.

The rearrangement links TRBV19 to TRBJ2-3; D is unclear. V gave up 5 bases and J gave up 2 bases, with 8 bases separating them. This CDR3 has 13 amino acids. CDR1 LNHDA and CDR2 SQIVND come from the germline V gene (reference sequence). CDR3 protein: CASSFANTDTQYF. CDR3 bases: TGTGCCAGTAGTTTTGCCAACACAGATACGCAGTATTTT.

CDR3 sequence: CASSLDRVRGREKLFF. In nucleotides, the CDR3 is TGTGCCAGCAGCTTAGATCGGGTCAGGGGGCGTGAAAAACTGTTTTTT. The chain couples TRBV11-2 to TRBJ1-4, with 8 nucleotides matching TRBD1. CDR3 length: 16 residues. The ends lost 0 bases at V and 7 bases at J; junction bases unmatched: 7. The germline CDR1 and CDR2 sequences are SGHAT and FQNNGV.

A note on this clone: Different DNA sequences within this sample yield the same CDR3. The genes are TRBV9 and TRBJ1-3; no firm D call. The length of the CDR3 is 13 residues. Germline values: CDR1 SGDLS, CDR2 YYNGEE. V dropped 0 bases and J dropped 4 bases, with 5 bases sitting between them. The CDR3 nucleotides are TGTGCCAGCAGCGTAGGTAGAGGAAACACCATATATTTT. Translated: CASSVGRGNTIYF.

The sample holds a few counts of this clone. V usage is TRBV5-6 and J usage is TRBJ1-6; TRBD1 might be the D (5 bases). CDR3 size: 16 residues. Trimming took 0 bases from V and 10 from J, leaving 17 bases between them. The germline V gene encodes CDR1 SGHDT and CDR2 YYEEEE. The CDR3 reads CASSLGTSGTGSPLHF. CDR3 DNA sequence: TGTGCCAGCAGCTTGGGTACGTCTGGGACGGGCTCACCCCTCCACTTT.

V and J are TRBV6-2 or TRBV6-3 and TRBJ2-2; D not resolved. The V gene's germline CDR1 is MNHEY and CDR2 SVGEGT. With 2 bases removed from V and 1 base from J, the gap between germline ends came to 11 bases. The CDR3 spans 16 residues. The CDR3 bases are TGTGCCAGCAGTTACGCCCGGGCCCAGAACACCGGGGAGCTGTTTTTT. Its protein product is CASSYARAQNTGELFF.

This sequence joins TRBV15 and TRBJ1-5, with D unresolved. Trimming shortened V by 0 bases and J by 0 bases, and 6 bases separated the two germline ends. This CDR3 contains 15 residues. The germline CDR1 and CDR2 sequences are LNHNV and YYDKDF (reference sequence). The DNA for the CDR3 is TGTGCCACCAGCAGAGATTTAAGTAGCAATCAGCCCCAGCATTTT. Translated: CATSRDLSSNQPQHF.

This chain links TRBV12-3 or TRBV12-4 with TRBJ2-5, with no clear D. The V end lost 5 bases, the J end lost 1 base, and 2 bases lay between the germline ends. The CDR3 is 11 amino acids. The CDR3 nucleotides read TGTGCCAGCAGTCCCCAAGAGACCCAGTACTTC. This sequence encodes CASSPQETQYF.

The chain links TRBV5-1 to TRBJ2-7; 9 bases are a match to TRBD2. Germline V gene data show CDR1 as SGHRS and CDR2 as YFSETQ. The CDR3 covers 16 residues. Trimming took 1 base from V and 5 from J; bases not matched to a gene: 10. The CDR3 sequence is CASSLLALRGGDEQYF. In DNA, the CDR3 is TGCGCCAGCAGCTTGCTGGCGTTGCGGGGGGGCGACGAGCAGTACTTC.

The chain has TRBV19 and TRBJ1-1; 10 bases are a match to TRBD1. After removal of 7 bases from V and 5 bases from J, the junction contained 4 bases not matched to a gene. The CDR3 totals 13 residues. Germline-derived CDR1 and CDR2 are LNHDA and SQIVND (reference sequence). The CDR3 coding sequence is TGTGCCAGTAACCTGGACAGGGGGACTGAAGCTTTCTTT. The encoded protein is CASNLDRGTEAFF.

The chain joins TRBV3-1 (or the pseudogene TRBV3-2) to TRBJ1-2; perhaps TRBD1 as D (5 bases). The CDR3 extends over 14 amino acids. Germline V gene sequence: CDR1 LGHDT, CDR2 YNNKEL (reference sequence). Trimming cost V 2 bases and J 4 bases, with 11 bases left between them. The CDR3 spells CASSQTRQFYGYTF. Written as DNA, the CDR3 is TGTGCCAGCAGCCAAACAAGACAGTTCTATGGCTACACCTTC.

V gene TRBV5-1 combines with J gene TRBJ2-5; 10 bases align to TRBD2. Unmatched junction bases numbered 7, after V lost 4 bases and J lost 10 bases. Germline CDR1 and CDR2: SGHRS and YFSETQ. This CDR3 comprises 13 residues. The CDR3 DNA reads as TGCGCCAGCAGCCTTACTAGCGGGACGCGCCAGTACTTC. It yields the protein CASSLTSGTRQYF.